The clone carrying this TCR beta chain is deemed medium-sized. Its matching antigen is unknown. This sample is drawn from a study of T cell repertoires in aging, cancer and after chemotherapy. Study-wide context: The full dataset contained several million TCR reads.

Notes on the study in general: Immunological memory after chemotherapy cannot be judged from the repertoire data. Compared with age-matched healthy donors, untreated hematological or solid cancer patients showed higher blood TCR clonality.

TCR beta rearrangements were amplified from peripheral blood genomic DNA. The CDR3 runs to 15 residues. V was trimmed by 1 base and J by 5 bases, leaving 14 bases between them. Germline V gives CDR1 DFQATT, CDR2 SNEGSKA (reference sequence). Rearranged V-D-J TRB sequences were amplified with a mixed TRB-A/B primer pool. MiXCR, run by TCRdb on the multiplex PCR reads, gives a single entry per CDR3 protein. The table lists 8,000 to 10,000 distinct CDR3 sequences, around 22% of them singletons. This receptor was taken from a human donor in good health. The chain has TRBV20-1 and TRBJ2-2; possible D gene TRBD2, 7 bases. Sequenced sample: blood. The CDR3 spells CSARVSQGGTGELFF. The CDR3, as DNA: TGCAGTGCTAGAGTCTCACAGGGAGGGACCGGGGAGCTGTTTTTT.